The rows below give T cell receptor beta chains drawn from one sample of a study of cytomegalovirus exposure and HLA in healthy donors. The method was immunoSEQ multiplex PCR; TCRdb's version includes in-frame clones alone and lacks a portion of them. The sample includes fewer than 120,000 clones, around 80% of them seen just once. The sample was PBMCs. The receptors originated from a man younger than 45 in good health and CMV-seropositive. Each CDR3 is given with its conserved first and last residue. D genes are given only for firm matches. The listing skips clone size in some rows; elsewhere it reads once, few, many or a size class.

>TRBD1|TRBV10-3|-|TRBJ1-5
TGTGCCATCAGTGAGTCGGAGGGACAGGGTAGCAATCAGCCCCAGCATTTT
CAISESEGQGSNQPQHF
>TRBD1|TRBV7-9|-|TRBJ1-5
TGTGCCAGCAGCCTAGGGACAGCTAGCAATCAGCCCCAGCATTTT
CASSLGTASNQPQHF
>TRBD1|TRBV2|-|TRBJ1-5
TGTGCCAGCAGTGGGGACAGGGGACATCAGCCCCAGCATTTT
CASSGDRGHQPQHF
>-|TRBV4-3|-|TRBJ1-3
TGCGCCAGCAGCCAAGGGGAAAGGGGCGCGGGAAACACCATATATTTT
CASSQGERGAGNTIYF
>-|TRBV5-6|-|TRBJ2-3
TGTGCCAGCAGCCAGGGGCTCGGAGATACGCAGTATTTT
CASSQGLGDTQYF
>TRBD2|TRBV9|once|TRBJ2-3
TGTGCCAGCAGCCCACCCCCCGGGGGGGGCACAGATACGCAGTATTTT
CASSPPPGGGTDTQYF
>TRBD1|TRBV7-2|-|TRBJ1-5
TGTGCCAGCAGCTTCTCCGACAGGGCAAGTCAGCCCCAGCATTTT
CASSFSDRASQPQHF
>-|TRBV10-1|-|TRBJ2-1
TGCGCCAGCAGTGAGTCCGGGGGACCTTACAATGAGCAGTTCTTC
CASSESGGPYNEQFF
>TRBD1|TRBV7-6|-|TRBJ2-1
TGTGCCAGCAGCGCCCCGGGACAGGGTTACAATGAGCAGTTCTTC
CASSAPGQGYNEQFF
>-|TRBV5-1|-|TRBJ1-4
TGCGCCAGCAGCAGCGGGTATGAAAAACTGTTTTTT
CASSSGYEKLFF
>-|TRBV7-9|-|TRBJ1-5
TGTGCCAGCAGCTCCCAGCAGGAGCCCCAGCATTTT
CASSSQQEPQHF
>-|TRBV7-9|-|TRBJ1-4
TGTGCCAGCAGCCCCGAATCGGCGGGGAATGAAAAACTGTTTTTT
CASSPESAGNEKLFF
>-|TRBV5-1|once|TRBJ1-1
TGCGCCAGCAGCCCAGACAGTGGTGGCGCTTTCTTT
CASSPDSGGAFF
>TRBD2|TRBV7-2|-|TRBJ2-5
TGTGCCAGCAGCTTAGCTGGTCGTACTAGCGGGTTTCAAGAGACCCAGTACTTC
CASSLAGRTSGFQETQYF
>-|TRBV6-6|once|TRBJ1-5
TGTGCCAGCAGTTACCCCGGGGAGAGCAATCAGCCCCAGCATTTT
CASSYPGESNQPQHF
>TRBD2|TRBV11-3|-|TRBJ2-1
TGTGCCAGCAGCCTAGCGGGGGGACCGACCAATGAGCAGTTCTTC
CASSLAGGPTNEQFF
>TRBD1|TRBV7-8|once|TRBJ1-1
TGTGCCAGCAAGACCGGGGAGAGGGGGCGCTTAACTGAAGCTTTCTTT
CASKTGERGRLTEAFF
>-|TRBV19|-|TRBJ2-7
TGTGCCAGTAGTGCCGGGTTAGCTCCTGAGCAGTACTTC
CASSAGLAPEQYF
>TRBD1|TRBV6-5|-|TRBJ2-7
TGTGCCAGCAGTTACGGGACAGGGTCGGTCGAGCAGTACTTC
CASSYGTGSVEQYF
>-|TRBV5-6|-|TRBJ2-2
TGTGCCAGCAGAACGGGGTGGACCGGGGAGCTGTTTTTT
CASRTGWTGELFF
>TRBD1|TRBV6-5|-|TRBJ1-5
TGTGCCAGCAGTTCTACCGGGACAGCTAATCAGCCCCAGCATTTT
CASSSTGTANQPQHF
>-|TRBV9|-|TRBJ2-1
TGTGCCAGCAGCGTCCCCCCAGGGTCCTACAATGAGCAGTTCTTC
CASSVPPGSYNEQFF
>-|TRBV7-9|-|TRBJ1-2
TGTGCCAGCAGCAAGGACTTAACGAGCTATGGCTACACCTTC
CASSKDLTSYGYTF
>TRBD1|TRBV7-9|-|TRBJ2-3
TGTGCCAGCAGCTTTGGACAGGGTGTTGGAGGGGGCACAGATACGCAGTATTTT
CASSFGQGVGGGTDTQYF
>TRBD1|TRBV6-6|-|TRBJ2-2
TGTGCCAGCAGCACAGGGGCCGGGGAGCTGTTTTTT
CASSTGAGELFF
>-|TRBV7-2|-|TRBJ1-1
TGTGCCAGCAGCTATGCGACGAGGACTGAAGCTTTCTTT
CASSYATRTEAFF
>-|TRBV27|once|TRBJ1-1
TGTGCCAGCAGTTTGCAGAGATCCAGGGGCGTGCGGGAAGCTTTCTTT
CASSLQRSRGVREAFF
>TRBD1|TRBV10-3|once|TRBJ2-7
TGTGCCGCAGACGCAGGGGGCCACGAGCAGTACTTC
CAADAGGHEQYF
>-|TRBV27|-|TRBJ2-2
TGTGCCAGCAGCATCACCGAGGGGGACCTCCGCACCGGGGAGCTGTTTTTT
CASSITEGDLRTGELFF
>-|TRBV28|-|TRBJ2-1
TGTGCCAGCAGTTTCAGTGTTGACGGAGAGAAGACTAAGGACGATGAGCAGTTCTTC
CASSFSVDGEKTKDDEQFF
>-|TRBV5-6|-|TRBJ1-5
TGTGCCAGCAGCTCCCTTGGGAGCAGCAATCAGCCCCAGCATTTT
CASSSLGSSNQPQHF
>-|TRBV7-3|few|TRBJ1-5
TGTGCCAGCAGCTTAACCCCAGGAGGGGGCAATCAGCCCCAGCATTTT
CASSLTPGGGNQPQHF
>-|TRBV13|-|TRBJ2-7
TGTGCCAGCAGCTTGGGAGCGACCTACGAGCAGTACTTC
CASSLGATYEQYF
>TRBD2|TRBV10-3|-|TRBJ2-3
TGTGCCATCAGAGGGAGCACTAGCGGGAAGGTAGGCACAGATACGCAGTATTTT
CAIRGSTSGKVGTDTQYF
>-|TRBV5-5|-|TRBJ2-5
TGTGCCAGCAGCTTGGCCGGGGGTGAGACCCAGTACTTC
CASSLAGGETQYF
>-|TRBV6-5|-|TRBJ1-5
TGTGCCAGCAGTTCCGCAGGGAATCAGCCCCAGCATTTT
CASSSAGNQPQHF
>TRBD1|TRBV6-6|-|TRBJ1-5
TGTGCCAGCCGGTTAGGGACAGGGGGTGTTCAGCCCCAGCATTTT
CASRLGTGGVQPQHF
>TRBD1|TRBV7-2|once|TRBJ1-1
TGTGCCAGCAGCCGCCGCCGGGGGACAGGGGGCACTGAAGCTTTCTTT
CASSRRRGTGGTEAFF
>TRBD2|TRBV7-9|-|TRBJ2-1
TGTGCCAGCAGCCCCAGCGGGGGGCTAAGCGATGAGCAGTTCTTC
CASSPSGGLSDEQFF
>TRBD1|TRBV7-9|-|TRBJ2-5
TGTGCCAGCAGCTTATGGGTGTCGGCAGGGGGCGAAGAGACCCAGTACTTC
CASSLWVSAGGEETQYF